What follows are 18 T cell receptor beta chains derived from one specimen sequenced in a study of T cells in Graves' hyperthyroidism and ophthalmopathy. Regions amplified from RNA transcripts were the TCR beta CDR3 regions. With the HTBI primer set, the TCR CDR3 went through a first round of RT-PCR. One entry per CDR3 protein results from TCRdb running MiXCR on the multiplex PCR reads. The table records approximately 610,000 distinct CDR3 sequences, approximately 15% of them present only once. Sample: blood. These receptors were collected from a woman aged 40 to 50 with Graves' ophthalmopathy.

This clonotype has a count of ten or more. This sequence joins TRBV20-1 and TRBJ2-7; D might be TRBD1 or TRBD2, each matching 6 bases. Germline CDR1 is DFQATT and CDR2 is SNEGSKA (reference sequence). The CDR3 totals 13 residues. Deletions cut 6 bases from V and 2 bases from J, with 14 bases between. The CDR3 DNA reads TGCAGTGCGCGAACAGGGACTCCCTACGAGCAGTACTTC. It encodes CSARTGTPYEQYF.

The chain couples TRBV7-2 to TRBJ1-2; 7 nucleotides match TRBD1. This CDR3 contains 14 residues. Germline trimming cut 5 bases from V and 4 bases from J; bases unmatched to any gene: 7. Per germline, CDR1 SGHTA and CDR2 FQGNSA. Written as DNA, the CDR3 is TGTGCCAGCAGCCCAGGGGGAGGGCCCTATGGCTACACCTTC. Translation gives CASSPGGGPYGYTF.

This CDR3 reads CSALQGMGTLSSYEQYF. The CDR3 DNA sequence: TGCAGTGCCCTACAGGGGATGGGGACTCTAAGCTCCTACGAGCAGTACTTC. The chain is built from TRBV20-1 and TRBJ2-7, with D perhaps matching TRBD1 (7 bases). The CDR3 is 17 amino acids. V was shortened by 6 bases and J by 0 bases, with 24 bases between the two germline ends. The germline V gene has CDR1 DFQATT and CDR2 SNEGSKA (reference sequence).

This clonotype was counted a few times. The chain joins TRBV27 to TRBJ2-7, with D possibly being TRBD2 (6 bases). The CDR3 extends over 15 amino acids. Deletions cut 7 bases from V and 2 bases from J, with 18 bases between. In germline, CDR1 is MNHEY, CDR2 SMNVEV (reference sequence). CDR3 protein: CASTPTGLHTYEQYF. The CDR3 DNA is TGTGCCAGCACCCCGACGGGACTGCATACCTACGAGCAGTACTTC.

Many counts were recorded for this clonotype. DNA of the CDR3: TGTGCCAGCAGCTCAAAGACAGGGCGTACCGGGGAGCTGTTTTTT. It is translated as CASSSKTGRTGELFF. V is TRBV7-9 and J is TRBJ2-2, with TRBD1 matching over 7 bases. The germline V gene has CDR1 SEHNR and CDR2 FQNEAQ (reference sequence). Trimming cost V 4 bases and J 5 bases; bases outside gene matches: 7. There are 15 residues in the CDR3.

As for this clonotype: A much larger clonotype is one base distant, so this may be a read error. J is TRBJ1-1 and V is TRBV29-1; no definite D call. The CDR3 runs to 12 residues. Germline values: CDR1 SQVTM, CDR2 ANQGSEA. The CDR3 is CSVVAANTGAFF. In DNA form, the CDR3 reads TGCAGCGTTGTTGCGGCGAACACTGGAGCTTTCTTT. The entire variable domain, with the rest obtained from reference TRBV29-1 and TRBJ1-1, is as follows: SAVISQKPSRDICQRGTSLTIQCQVDSQVTMMFWYRQQPGQSLTLIATANQGSEATYESGFVIDKFPISRPNLTFSTLTVSNMSPEDSSIYLCSVVAANTGAFFGQGTRLTVV.

There are a few counts of this clonotype. CDR3 sequence: CASSPGQGPANYGYTF. CDR3 in DNA: TGTGCCAGCAGCCCGGGACAGGGCCCAGCTAACTATGGCTACACCTTC. The rearrangement uses TRBV4-2 and TRBJ1-2; 9 positions match TRBD1. The trim removed 4 bases at V and 0 bases at J, leaving 6 bases unmatched. Germline CDR1 reads LGHNA; CDR2 reads YNFKEQ. There are 16 residues in the CDR3.

The rearrangement uses TRBV4-1 and TRBJ2-2; the D gene is possibly TRBD1 (6 bases). V was clipped by 0 bases and J by 5 bases, with 13 bases between them. Germline V gene lookup returns CDR1 MGHRA and CDR2 YSYEKL. The CDR3 is 16 residues long. The CDR3 DNA reads as TGCGCCAGCAGCCAAGAGGCAGGGGACCTTACCGGGGAGCTGTTTTTT. It is translated as CASSQEAGDLTGELFF.

In this sample, this clonotype turned up many times. The rearrangement links TRBV11-1 to TRBJ1-2, with 8 nucleotides matching TRBD1. V lost 3 bases, J lost 3 bases, and 9 bases stayed unmatched. This CDR3 is 16 amino acids long. Germline-derived CDR1 and CDR2 are SGHAT and FQDESV (reference sequence). CDR3 sequence: CASSLMTGVKDYGYTF. The CDR3 region has the DNA TGTGCCAGCAGCTTGATGACAGGGGTGAAGGACTATGGCTACACCTTC.

There are many counts of this clonotype. The chain carries TRBV30 and TRBJ2-5; D might be TRBD2 (6 bases). There are 14 residues in the CDR3. Germline V gene lookup returns CDR1 GTSNPN and CDR2 SVGIG (reference sequence). V lost 3 bases to trimming and J lost 5 bases, with 16 bases between them. The CDR3 DNA reads as TGTGCCTGGAGATCCGGAGGGTATGGTGAGACCCAGTACTTC. Translating it yields CAWRSGGYGETQYF.

The chain has TRBV6-4 and TRBJ2-2, with 16 bases matching TRBD2. The CDR3 runs to 19 residues. The V and J ends lost 3 bases and 5 bases, in that order; junction bases with no gene match: 9. Germline CDR1 reads MRHNA; CDR2 reads SNTAGT. CDR3 nucleotide sequence: TGTGCCAGCAGTGATCGTACCGGGACTAGCGGGAGGGGGACCGGGGAGCTGTTTTTT. Residues: CASSDRTGTSGRGTGELFF.

This clonotype was seen repeatedly, ten times or more. Here the CDR3 DNA reads TGTGCCAGCAGTGAAGGGGGCTGGAACTATGGCTACACCTTC. It specifies CASSEGGWNYGYTF. The chain combines TRBV2 with TRBJ1-2; TRBD1 might be the D (5 bases). The CDR3 extends over 14 amino acids. Trimming took off 1 base at V and 2 bases at J, with 8 bases between the two ends. CDR1 SNHLY and CDR2 FYNNEI come from the germline V gene.

This clonotype showed up many times. This chain links TRBV28 with TRBJ2-5, with D unclear. The V gene lost 1 base and the J gene lost 4 bases, with 16 bases spanning the gap. Per the germline V gene, CDR1 is MDHEN and CDR2 is SYDVKM. The CDR3 contains 16 residues. The CDR3 reads CASSLFGSVLGETQYF. The CDR3 DNA is TGTGCCAGCAGTTTATTTGGTTCGGTCCTCGGAGAGACCCAGTACTTC.

In its sample, this clonotype was seen many times. The V gene is TRBV7-3, the J gene TRBJ1-1; D gene uncertain. Germline V lookup: CDR1 SGHTA, CDR2 FQGTGA. The CDR3 is 14 amino acids. Deletions cut 5 bases from V and 1 base from J, with 11 bases between. This CDR3 is CASSPLGGNTEAFF. The CDR3 bases are TGTGCCAGCAGCCCCCTGGGAGGGAACACTGAAGCTTTCTTT.

This clonotype was seen repeatedly, ten times or more. The chain links TRBV7-2 to TRBJ2-5; tentatively, D is TRBD2 (7 bases). CDR1 is SGHTA, CDR2 FQGNSA, per germline. The CDR3 is 16 residues long. V lost 1 base, J lost 4 bases, and 16 bases lay in between. The CDR3 spells CASSLVYRGGAETQYF. In DNA, the CDR3 is TGTGCCAGCAGCTTAGTCTACCGAGGGGGGGCAGAGACCCAGTACTTC.

This clonotype was seen more than once but under ten times. A much larger clone differs from this one at a single base, so this may be a read error. V gene TRBV4-3 combines with J gene TRBJ2-7; possibly TRBD2 for D (6 bases). The CDR3 length is 15 residues. Germline CDR1 reads LGHNA; CDR2 reads YSLEER. DNA for the CDR3: TGCGCCAGCAGCCAAGGATACGGGAGTAGCTACGGGCAGTACTTC. It codes for CASSQGYGSSYGQYF.

This clonotype has at least ten counts. This chain uses TRBV5-1 with TRBJ1-1; a weak D match, TRBD1 (6 bases). Trimming took off 4 bases at V and 4 bases at J, with 17 bases between the two ends. Germline assignment: CDR1 SGHRS and CDR2 YFSETQ. The CDR3 length is 15 residues. The CDR3 reads CASSRFQEGGTEAFF. In nucleotides, the CDR3 is TGCGCCAGCAGCCGCTTCCAGGAGGGGGGCACTGAAGCTTTCTTT.

This clonotype came up many times. The rearrangement links TRBV27 to TRBJ2-7; TRBD1 aligns across 10 bases. The CDR3 consists of 15 residues. The junction had 7 bases not matched to a gene; V was cut back by 4 bases and J by 4 bases. Germline V lookup: CDR1 MNHEY, CDR2 SMNVEV (reference sequence). DNA for the CDR3: TGTGCCAGCAGTTCCTTAGCGGACAGGGGGTACGAGCAGTACTTC. Protein: CASSSLADRGYEQYF.